The 22 T cell receptor beta chains below all came from one sample that was sequenced in a study of T cell clonality in common variable immunodeficiency. Study results and caveats: Fewer deletions and N-nucleotide insertions were reportedly seen in common variable immunodeficiency TCR beta sequences.

Generated by immunoSEQ multiplex PCR, the TCRdb table keeps only in-frame clones and is missing some. The record shows more than 20,000 clones for this sample, with no singletons present. Their antigens are not known. The sample comprised peripheral blood mononuclear cells. Source of these receptors: a human donor with common variable immunodeficiency.

This clone turned up a few times. The sequenced fragment ends 3 residues before the CDR3 boundary, so the rest is inferred from the germline J gene. This chain joins TRBV20-1 and TRBJ1-2; maybe TRBD1 (5 bases). CDR3 length equals 14 residues. Trimming pared 2 bases from V and 4 bases from J, leaving 14 bases between. Germline CDR1 and CDR2: DFQATT and SNEGSKA (reference sequence). CDR3 in amino acids: CSARLVTGVYGYTF. The CDR3 bases that were read are TGCAGTGCTAGATTGGTAACAGGCGTCTATGGC.

This clone was detected many times. Coverage ceases 3 residues before the CDR3 finishes, and the germline J gene fills in the end. The chain combines TRBV20-1 with TRBJ2-5; 8 positions match TRBD2. J was trimmed by 2 bases and V by 5 bases; bases with no gene match: 10. This CDR3 contains 15 residues. The germline gives CDR1 DFQATT, CDR2 SNEGSKA (reference sequence). The sequenced CDR3 bases are TGCAGTGCTGAGAGGAGCGGGGGCCTACAAGAGACC. This encodes CSAERSGGLQET. The complete CDR3 sequence is CSAERSGGLQETQYF.

This clone was found many times. The CDR3 DNA, read in part, is TGCAGCGGGATAACGGGGTACAATGAG. As protein: CSGITGYNE. The CDR3 as a whole reads CSGITGYNEQFF. The chain uses TRBV29-1 and TRBJ2-1, with D perhaps matching TRBD2 (5 bases). The DNA ends 3 residues before the CDR3 does, and the rest of the CDR3 is filled in from the germline J gene. This CDR3 comprises 12 residues. Between the trimmed V and J ends, which lost 7 bases and 4 bases, there was a span of 11 bases. CDR1 is SQVTM, CDR2 ANQGSEA, per germline.

At least ten counts were recorded for this clone. The read stops 3 residues short of the end of the CDR3; the missing end is completed from the germline J gene. V gene TRBV6-2 or TRBV6-3 combines with J gene TRBJ1-2; D remains unclear. V gave up 7 bases and J gave up 2 bases, with 11 bases separating them. There are 13 residues in the CDR3. Germline-derived CDR1 and CDR2 are MNHEY and SVGEGT. The part of the CDR3 DNA that was read is TGTGCCAGCATCAGAGGTCCAAACTATGGC. The encoded protein is CASIRGPNYG. The complete CDR3 sequence is CASIRGPNYGYTF.

This clone was detected ten times or more. The CDR3 end lies 3 residues beyond the end of the read and is filled in from the germline J gene. V gene TRBV5-5 combines with J gene TRBJ1-1; D is perhaps TRBD1 (5 bases). The germline CDR1 and CDR2 sequences are SGHKS and YYEKEE (reference sequence). This CDR3 region has 14 residues. V dropped 0 bases and J dropped 6 bases, with 12 bases sitting between them. The CDR3 sequence is CASSLVSTGPEAFF. CDR3 DNA (partial): TGTGCCAGCAGCTTGGTTTCTACAGGACCTGAA. Supplemented by reference TRBV5-5 and TRBJ1-1, the full variable domain reads DAGVTQSPTHLIKTRGQQVTLRCSPISGHKSVSWYQQVLGQGPQFIFQYYEKEERGRGNFPDRFSARQFPNYSSELNVNALLLGDSALYLCASSLVSTGPEAFFGQGTRLTVV.

This clone showed up many times. The read finishes 3 residues shy of the CDR3 end, and the germline J gene is used to complete it. The rearrangement uses TRBV7-2 and TRBJ1-1; 7 bases fit TRBD1. The V gene end was trimmed by 4 bases and the J gene end by 1 base; junction bases not matched to a gene: 6. The CDR3 runs 15 residues. CDR1 is SGHTA and CDR2 is FQGNSA in the germline V gene. The CDR3 protein is CASSSGQAANTEAFF. Incomplete CDR3 DNA: TGTGCCAGCAGCTCCGGACAGGCCGCGAACACTGAA.

This clone showed up many times. The sequenced fragment ends 3 residues before the CDR3 boundary, so the rest is inferred from the germline J gene. The chain uses TRBV5-1 and TRBJ2-7; D is perhaps TRBD1 (5 bases). The CDR3 sequence is 14 residues long. CDR1 is SGHRS and CDR2 is YFSETQ in the germline V gene. Trimming pared 1 base from V and 3 bases from J, leaving 11 bases between. The sequenced CDR3 bases are TGCGCCAGCAGCTTGAGGATTCAGGGCTACGAG. Its translation is CASSLRIQGYE. From start to end, the CDR3 is CASSLRIQGYEQYF.

This clone occurred many times. CDR3: CASKSMAENTEAFF. The part of the CDR3 DNA that was read is TGTGCCAGTAAGTCAATGGCAGAGAACACTGAA. The chain employs TRBV19 and TRBJ1-1; D remains ambiguous. The read ends 3 residues shy of where the CDR3 ends; the end is completed using the germline J gene. The V and J ends lost 7 bases and 1 base respectively, with 13 bases between them. The germline V gene has CDR1 LNHDA and CDR2 SQIVND (reference sequence). The CDR3 has 14 amino acids.

This clone has ten or more counts. The read terminates 3 residues ahead of where the CDR3 ends, so the germline J gene completes it. The chain combines TRBV29-1 with TRBJ2-5; a weak D match, TRBD2 (5 bases). The CDR3 length is 12 residues. The germline V gene has CDR1 SQVTM and CDR2 ANQGSEA. V lost 2 bases to trimming and J lost 3 bases, with 7 bases between them. The part of the CDR3 DNA that was read is TGCAGCGTTGAATACGGGGAAGAGACC. Amino acid sequence: CSVEYGEET. The whole CDR3 is CSVEYGEETQYF.

There are many counts of this clone. The sequence runs out 3 residues before the end of the CDR3; the remainder is reconstructed from the germline J gene. The rearrangement links TRBV9 to TRBJ2-7, with 11 bases fitting TRBD1. Unmatched junction bases numbered 13, after V lost 4 bases and J lost 4 bases. Germline-derived CDR1 and CDR2 are SGDLS and YYNGEE. This CDR3 contains 17 residues. Incomplete CDR3 DNA: TGTGCCAGCAGCAGAGGGGGGACAGGGGGATGGTCGTACGAG. Its protein is CASSRGGTGGWSYE. The whole CDR3 protein is CASSRGGTGGWSYEQYF.

This clone has at least ten counts. The CDR3 end falls 3 residues outside the read, so it is completed with the germline J gene. The chain combines TRBV7-9 with TRBJ1-1, with D perhaps matching TRBD1 (6 bases). CDR1 and CDR2 from the germline V gene are SEHNR and FQNEAQ (reference sequence). Between the trimmed V and J ends, which lost 1 base and 4 bases, there was a span of 10 bases. The CDR3 is 14 residues long. CDR3 sequence: CASSLGGGGTEAFF. The part of the CDR3 DNA that was read is TGTGCCAGCAGCTTAGGTGGGGGCGGCACTGAA.

This clone was found many times. Read sequence stops 3 residues before the CDR3 end, and the germline J gene provides the missing end. The V call is TRBV18, the J call TRBJ2-7; 10 positions agree with TRBD1. Trimming removed 3 bases from V and 6 bases from J; junction bases left unmatched: 8. The germline gives CDR1 KGHSH, CDR2 LQKENI. This CDR3 spans 15 amino acids. CDR3 protein: CASSPTRTGGPEQYF. CDR3 DNA (partial): TGTGCCAGCTCACCTACCAGGACAGGGGGTCCCGAG.

This clone showed up many times. The read ends 3 residues shy of where the CDR3 ends; the end is completed using the germline J gene. V and J are TRBV7-2 and TRBJ2-7; the match to TRBD2 covers 7 bases. The length of the CDR3 is 15 residues. Germline values: CDR1 SGHTA, CDR2 FQGNSA. V shed 6 bases and J 3 bases; nucleotides not matched to a gene: 11. The CDR3 region is CASRPHLGGVYEQYF. The covered CDR3 bases are TGTGCCAGCAGACCACACTTGGGGGGGGTCTACGAG.

This clone was counted at least ten times. The missing CDR3 end, 3 residues past where the read stops, is filled in from the germline J gene. The chain joins TRBV4-2 to TRBJ2-1; possible D gene TRBD2, 6 bases. The ends were cut back, 1 base at V and 8 bases at J, with 15 bases in the middle. The CDR3 contains 15 residues. Per germline, CDR1 LGHNA and CDR2 YNFKEQ. The CDR3 here is CASSQGGAETYEQFF. The DNA read from the CDR3 is TGTGCCAGCAGCCAAGGCGGGGCCGAAACCTATGAG.

This clone was counted ten times or more. Read data end 3 residues before the CDR3 end; the end is taken from the germline J gene. The chain links TRBV20-1 to TRBJ2-5, with TRBD1 identical over 7 bases. The trim removed 3 bases at V and 5 bases at J, leaving 6 bases unmatched. From germline, CDR1 is DFQATT and CDR2 SNEGSKA (reference sequence). The CDR3 contains 13 residues. The sequenced CDR3 bases are TGCAGTGCTAGTTCTCAGGGGGTGGAGACC. This encodes CSASSQGVET. The entire CDR3 sequence reads CSASSQGVETQYF.

This clone was counted at least ten times. The read terminates 3 residues ahead of where the CDR3 ends, so the germline J gene completes it. V usage is TRBV20-1 and J usage is TRBJ2-1; 9 bases align to TRBD1. Germline V CDR1 and CDR2: DFQATT, SNEGSKA (reference sequence). With 6 bases clipped from V and 7 bases from J, the junction kept 7 bases outside the gene matches. There are 13 residues in the CDR3. The CDR3 sequence is CSAAGTGPNEQFF. Partial CDR3 DNA: TGCAGTGCGGCCGGGACAGGGCCTAATGAG.

This clone was detected a few times. The read ends 3 residues before the CDR3 terminus; that terminus is restored from the germline J gene. The chain has TRBV5-1 and TRBJ1-3; no reliable D call. The CDR3 spans 17 residues. The V gene's germline CDR1 is SGHRS and CDR2 YFSETQ. Trimming left V 1 base short and J 4 bases short, with 18 bases between. CDR3 DNA, as far as it was read: TGCGCCAGCAGCTTGAGTCCGGGGATAACAGCCGGAAACACC. Translating gives CASSLSPGITAGNT. The whole CDR3 protein is CASSLSPGITAGNTIYF. Full variable domain (outside the CDR3, taken from reference TRBV5-1 and TRBJ1-3): KAGVTQTPRYLIKTRGQQVTLSCSPISGHRSVSWYQQTPGQGLQFLFEYFSETQRNKGNFPGRFSGRQFSNSRSEMNVSTLELGDSALYLCASSLSPGITAGNTIYFGEGSWLTVV.

This clone was observed many times. The read gets to within 3 residues of the CDR3 end, and the germline J gene fills in the rest. The V gene is TRBV6-1, the J gene TRBJ2-3; no definite D call. Germline V gene sequence: CDR1 MNHNS, CDR2 SASEGT. The V end lost 2 bases, the J end lost 2 bases, and 11 bases lay between the germline ends. This CDR3 has 15 residues. CDR3 DNA, as far as it was read: TGTGCCAGCAGTGAACAAGGGCCCCCCACAGATACG. This encodes CASSEQGPPTDT. The entire CDR3 protein reads CASSEQGPPTDTQYF.

Worth noting for this clone: The observed sequence ends 3 residues before the CDR3 terminus, with the missing tail filled in from the germline J gene. The V and J genes are TRBV11-3 and TRBJ2-2; 10 bases line up with TRBD2. The junction had 3 bases not matched to a gene; V was cut back by 6 bases and J by 2 bases. This CDR3 has 15 amino acids. Per germline, CDR1 SGHNT and CDR2 YENEEA. The covered CDR3 bases are TGTGCCAGCAGGCTAGCGGGGGTAAACACCGGGGAG. Residues: CASRLAGVNTGE. The full CDR3 protein reads CASRLAGVNTGELFF.

This clone was detected ten times or more. The read terminates 3 residues before the CDR3 end, so the remaining end is supplied by the germline J gene. V usage is TRBV4-2 and J usage is TRBJ2-3, with TRBD2 identical over 12 bases. CDR1 is LGHNA and CDR2 is YNFKEQ in the germline V gene. Losses at the gene ends were 0 bases for V and 5 bases for J; bases not matched to a gene: 3. CDR3 length: 16 residues. The CDR3 bases that were read are TGTGCCAGCAGCCAAGATCTAGCGGGGGGGCAAGATACG. Its protein product is CASSQDLAGGQDT. The entire CDR3 sequence reads CASSQDLAGGQDTQYF.

This clone was seen ten or more times. The junction differs from germline at one of its ends, possibly a read error. The CDR3 end falls 3 residues outside the read, so it is completed with the germline J gene. This chain uses TRBV4-2 with TRBJ1-1; D remains unclear. Germline V CDR1 and CDR2: LGHNA, YNFKEQ. The CDR3 runs 13 residues. The CDR3 reads CASRRDSATEAFF. The covered CDR3 bases are TGCGCCAGCCGCCGGGATAGCGCCACTGAA.

Ten or more counts support this clone. The read comes to an end 3 residues before the CDR3 does, leaving the germline J gene to fill in the end. This chain connects TRBV7-6 to TRBJ1-1, with 8 bases lining up with TRBD1. This CDR3 region has 14 residues. Germline V CDR1 and CDR2: SGHVS, FNYEAQ. V gave up 5 bases and J gave up 5 bases; unmatched junction bases: 7. CDR3 amino acids: CASSADTGGTEAFF. The sequenced CDR3 bases are TGTGCCAGCAGCGCCGACACAGGGGGTACTGAA. Together with reference TRBV7-6 and TRBJ1-1, the CDR3 gives the full variable domain: GAGVSQSPRYKVTKRGQDVALRCDPISGHVSLYWYRQALGQGPEFLTYFNYEAQQDKSGLPNDRFSAERPEGSISTLTIQRTEQRDSAMYRCASSADTGGTEAFFGQGTRLTVV.